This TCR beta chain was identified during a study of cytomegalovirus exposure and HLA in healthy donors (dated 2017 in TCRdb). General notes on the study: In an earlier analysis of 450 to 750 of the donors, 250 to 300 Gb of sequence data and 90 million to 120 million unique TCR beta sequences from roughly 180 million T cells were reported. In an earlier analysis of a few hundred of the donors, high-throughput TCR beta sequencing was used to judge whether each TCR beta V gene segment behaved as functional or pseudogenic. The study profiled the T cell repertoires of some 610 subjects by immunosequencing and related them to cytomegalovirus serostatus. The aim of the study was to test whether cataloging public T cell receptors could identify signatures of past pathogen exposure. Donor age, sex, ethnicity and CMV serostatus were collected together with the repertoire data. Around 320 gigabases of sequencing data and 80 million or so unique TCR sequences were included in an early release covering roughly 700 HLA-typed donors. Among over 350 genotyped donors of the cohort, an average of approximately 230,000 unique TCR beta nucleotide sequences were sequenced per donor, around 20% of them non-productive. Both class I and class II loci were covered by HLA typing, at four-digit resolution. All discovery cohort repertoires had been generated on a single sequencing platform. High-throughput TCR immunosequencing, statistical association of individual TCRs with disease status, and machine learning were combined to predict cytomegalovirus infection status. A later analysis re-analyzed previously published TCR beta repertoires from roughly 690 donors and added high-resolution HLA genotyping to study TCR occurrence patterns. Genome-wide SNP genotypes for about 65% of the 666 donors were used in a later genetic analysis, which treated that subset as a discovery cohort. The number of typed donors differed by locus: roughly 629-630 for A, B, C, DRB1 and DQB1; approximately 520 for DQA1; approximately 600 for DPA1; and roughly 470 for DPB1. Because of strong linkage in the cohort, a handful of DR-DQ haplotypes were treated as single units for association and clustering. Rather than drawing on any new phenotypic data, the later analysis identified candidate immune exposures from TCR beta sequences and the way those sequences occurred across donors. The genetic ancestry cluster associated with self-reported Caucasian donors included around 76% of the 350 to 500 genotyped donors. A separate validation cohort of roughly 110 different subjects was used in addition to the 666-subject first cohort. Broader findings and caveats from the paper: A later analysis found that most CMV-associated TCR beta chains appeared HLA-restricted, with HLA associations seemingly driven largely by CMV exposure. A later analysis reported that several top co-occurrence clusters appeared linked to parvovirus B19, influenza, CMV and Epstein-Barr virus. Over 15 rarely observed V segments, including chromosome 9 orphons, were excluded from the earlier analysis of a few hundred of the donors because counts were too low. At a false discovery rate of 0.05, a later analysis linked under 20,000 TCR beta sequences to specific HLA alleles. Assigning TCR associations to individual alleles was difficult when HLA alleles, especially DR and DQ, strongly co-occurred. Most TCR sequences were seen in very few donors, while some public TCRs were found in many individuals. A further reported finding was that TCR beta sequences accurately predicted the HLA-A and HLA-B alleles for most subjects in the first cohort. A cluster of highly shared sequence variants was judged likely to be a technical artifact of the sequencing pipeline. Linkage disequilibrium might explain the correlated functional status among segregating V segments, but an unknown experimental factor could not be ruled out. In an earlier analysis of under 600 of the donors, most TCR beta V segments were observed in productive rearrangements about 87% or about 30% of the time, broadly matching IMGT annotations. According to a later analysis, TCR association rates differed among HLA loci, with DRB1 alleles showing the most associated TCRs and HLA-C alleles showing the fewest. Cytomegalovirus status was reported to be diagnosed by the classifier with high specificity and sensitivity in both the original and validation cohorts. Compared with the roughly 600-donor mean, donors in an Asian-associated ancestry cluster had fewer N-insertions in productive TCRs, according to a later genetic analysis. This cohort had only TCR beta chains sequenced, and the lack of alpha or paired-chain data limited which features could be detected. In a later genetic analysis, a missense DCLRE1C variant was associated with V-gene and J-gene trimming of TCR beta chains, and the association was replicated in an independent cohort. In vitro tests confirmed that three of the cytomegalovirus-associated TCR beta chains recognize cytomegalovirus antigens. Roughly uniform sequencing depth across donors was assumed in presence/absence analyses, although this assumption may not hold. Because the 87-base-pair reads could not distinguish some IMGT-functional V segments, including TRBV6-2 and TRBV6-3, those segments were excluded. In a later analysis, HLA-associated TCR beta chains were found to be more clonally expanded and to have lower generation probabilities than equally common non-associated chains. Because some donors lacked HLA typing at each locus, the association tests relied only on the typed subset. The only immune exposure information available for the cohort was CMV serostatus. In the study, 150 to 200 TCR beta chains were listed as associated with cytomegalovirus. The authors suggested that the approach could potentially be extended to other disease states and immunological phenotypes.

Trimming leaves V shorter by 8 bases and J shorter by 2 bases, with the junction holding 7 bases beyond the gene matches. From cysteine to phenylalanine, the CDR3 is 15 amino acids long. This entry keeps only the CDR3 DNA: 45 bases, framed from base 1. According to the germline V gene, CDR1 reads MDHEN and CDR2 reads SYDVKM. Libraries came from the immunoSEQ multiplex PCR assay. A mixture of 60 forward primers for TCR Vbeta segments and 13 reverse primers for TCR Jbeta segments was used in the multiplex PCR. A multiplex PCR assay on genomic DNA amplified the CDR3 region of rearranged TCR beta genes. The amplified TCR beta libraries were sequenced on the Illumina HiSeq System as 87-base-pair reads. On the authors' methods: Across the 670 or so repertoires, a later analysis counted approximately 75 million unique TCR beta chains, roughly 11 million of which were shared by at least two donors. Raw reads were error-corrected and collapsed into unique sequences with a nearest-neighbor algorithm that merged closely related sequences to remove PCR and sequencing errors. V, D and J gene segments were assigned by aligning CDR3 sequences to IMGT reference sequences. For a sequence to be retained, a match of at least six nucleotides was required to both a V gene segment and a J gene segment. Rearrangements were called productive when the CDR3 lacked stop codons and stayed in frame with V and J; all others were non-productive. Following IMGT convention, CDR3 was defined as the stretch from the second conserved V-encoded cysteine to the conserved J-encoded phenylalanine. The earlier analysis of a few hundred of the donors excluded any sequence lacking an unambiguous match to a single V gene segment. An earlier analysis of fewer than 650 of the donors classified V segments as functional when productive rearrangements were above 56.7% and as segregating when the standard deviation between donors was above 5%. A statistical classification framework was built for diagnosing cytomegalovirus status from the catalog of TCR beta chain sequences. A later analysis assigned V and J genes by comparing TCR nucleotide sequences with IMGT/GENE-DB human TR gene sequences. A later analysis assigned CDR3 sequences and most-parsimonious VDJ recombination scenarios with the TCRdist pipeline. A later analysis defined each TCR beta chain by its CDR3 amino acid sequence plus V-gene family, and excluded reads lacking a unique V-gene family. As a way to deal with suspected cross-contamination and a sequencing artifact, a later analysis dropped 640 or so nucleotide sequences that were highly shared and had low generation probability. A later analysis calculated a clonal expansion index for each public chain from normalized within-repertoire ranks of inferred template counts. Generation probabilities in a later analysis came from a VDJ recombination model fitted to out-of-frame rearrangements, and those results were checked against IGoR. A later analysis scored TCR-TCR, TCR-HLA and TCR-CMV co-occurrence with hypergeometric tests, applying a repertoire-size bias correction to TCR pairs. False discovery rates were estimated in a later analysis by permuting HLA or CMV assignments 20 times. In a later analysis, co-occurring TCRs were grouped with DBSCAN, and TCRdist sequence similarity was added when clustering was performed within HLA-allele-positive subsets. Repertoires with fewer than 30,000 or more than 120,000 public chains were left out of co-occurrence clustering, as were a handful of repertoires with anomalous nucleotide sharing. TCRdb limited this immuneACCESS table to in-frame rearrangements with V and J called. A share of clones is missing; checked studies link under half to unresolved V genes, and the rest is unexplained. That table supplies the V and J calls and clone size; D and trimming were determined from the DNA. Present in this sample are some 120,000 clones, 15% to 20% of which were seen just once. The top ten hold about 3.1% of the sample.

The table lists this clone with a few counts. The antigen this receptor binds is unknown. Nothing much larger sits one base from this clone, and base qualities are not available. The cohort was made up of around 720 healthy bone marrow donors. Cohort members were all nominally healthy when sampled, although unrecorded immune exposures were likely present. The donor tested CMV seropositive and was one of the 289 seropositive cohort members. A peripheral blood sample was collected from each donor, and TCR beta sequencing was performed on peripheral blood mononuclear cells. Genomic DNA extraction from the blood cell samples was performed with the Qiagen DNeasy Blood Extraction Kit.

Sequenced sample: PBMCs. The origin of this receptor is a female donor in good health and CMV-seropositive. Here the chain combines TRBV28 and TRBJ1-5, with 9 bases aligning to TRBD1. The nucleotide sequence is TGTGCCAGCGGAACAGGGGGCAAGGGCAATCAGCCCCAGCATTTT. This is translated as CASGTGGKGNQPQHF.